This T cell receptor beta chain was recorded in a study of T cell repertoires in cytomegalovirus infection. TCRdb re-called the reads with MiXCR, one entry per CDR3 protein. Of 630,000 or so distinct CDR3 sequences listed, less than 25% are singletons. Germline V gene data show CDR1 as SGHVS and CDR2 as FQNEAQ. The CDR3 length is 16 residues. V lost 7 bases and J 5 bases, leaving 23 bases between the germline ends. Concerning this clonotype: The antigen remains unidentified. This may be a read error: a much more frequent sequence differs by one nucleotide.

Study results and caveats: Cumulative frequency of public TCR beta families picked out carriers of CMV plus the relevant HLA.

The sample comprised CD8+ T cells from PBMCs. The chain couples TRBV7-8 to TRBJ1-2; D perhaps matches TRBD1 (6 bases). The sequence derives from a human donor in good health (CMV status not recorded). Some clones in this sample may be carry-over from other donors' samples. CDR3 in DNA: TGTGCCAGCATGTCTACTCCGGGACACGGAGTTTATGGCTACACCTTC. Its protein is CASMSTPGHGVYGYTF.